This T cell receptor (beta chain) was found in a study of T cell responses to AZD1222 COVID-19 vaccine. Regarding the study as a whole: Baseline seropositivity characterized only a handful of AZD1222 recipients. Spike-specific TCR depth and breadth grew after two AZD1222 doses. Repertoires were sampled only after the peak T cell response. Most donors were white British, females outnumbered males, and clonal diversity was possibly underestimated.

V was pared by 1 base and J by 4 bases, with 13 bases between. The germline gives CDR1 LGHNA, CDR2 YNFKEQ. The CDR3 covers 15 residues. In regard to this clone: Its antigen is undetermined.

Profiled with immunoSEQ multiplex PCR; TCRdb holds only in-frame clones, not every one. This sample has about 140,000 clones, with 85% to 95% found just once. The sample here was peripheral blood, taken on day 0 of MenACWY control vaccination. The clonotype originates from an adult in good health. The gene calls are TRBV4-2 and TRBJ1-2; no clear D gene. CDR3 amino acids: CASSQGSADFYGYTF. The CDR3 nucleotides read TGTGCCAGCAGCCAAGGTTCGGCGGATTTCTATGGCTACACCTTC.